The 20 T cell receptor beta chains below all came from one sample that was sequenced in a study of cytomegalovirus exposure and HLA in healthy donors. PCR involved 60 Vbeta and 13 Jbeta primers. Assay used: immunoSEQ multiplex PCR; TCRdb lists only in-frame clones, some missing. Here the sample spans roughly 100,000 clones, around 60% being singletons. Material for sequencing was PBMCs. The receptors here all came from a human donor in good health.

The V gene is TRBV5-4, the J gene TRBJ2-2; TRBD2 agrees at 13 bases. Trimming at V came to 4 bases and at J to 2 bases, leaving 2 bases not matched to a gene. Germline values: CDR1 SGHNT, CDR2 YYREEE (reference sequence). CDR3 length: 16 residues. Here the CDR3 reads CASSRGLAGNTGELFF. CDR3 sequence (DNA): TGTGCCAGCAGCCGGGGACTAGCGGGAAACACCGGGGAGCTGTTTTTT. Variable domain in full (rest from reference TRBV5-4 and TRBJ2-2): ETGVTQSPTHLIKTRGQQVTLRCSSQSGHNTVSWYQQALGQGPQFIFQYYREEENGRGNFPPRFSGLQFPNYSSELNVNALELDDSALYLCASSRGLAGNTGELFFGEGSRLTVL.

The chain joins TRBV5-1 to TRBJ1-1; D gene ambiguous. V was cut by 1 base and J by 7 bases, with 11 bases left in between. The CDR3 spans 13 residues. Germline CDR1 is SGHRS and CDR2 is YFSETQ. Here the CDR3 DNA reads TGCGCCAGCAGCTTGCTCACAGCGGATGAAGCTTTCTTT. Its translation is CASSLLTADEAFF.

This clone was seen a handful of times. This sequence joins TRBV7-9 and TRBJ2-5; no definite D call. The end of the DNA aligns better with TRBJ2-7, so the J call may be wrong. The CDR3 sequence is 11 residues long. CDR1 and CDR2 (germline): SEHNR, FQNEAQ (reference sequence). CDR3 in DNA: TGTGCCAGCAGCTCCTCCATCGAGCAGTACTTC. This gives the protein CASSSSIEQYF.

V is TRBV6-4 and J is TRBJ2-3, with TRBD2 matching over 11 bases. The CDR3 totals 15 residues. Germline values: CDR1 MRHNA, CDR2 SNTAGT. Trimming cost V 6 bases and J 0 bases; bases outside gene matches: 2. CDR3 nucleotide sequence: TGTGCCAGCAGCCGGACTAGCGGGAGCACAGATACGCAGTATTTT. Translating it yields CASSRTSGSTDTQYF.

This clone has only a few counts. V and J are TRBV7-8 and TRBJ1-2; D not resolved. CDR3 size: 13 residues. CDR1 and CDR2 (germline): SGHVS, FQNEAQ. The V end was cut by 4 bases, the J end by 1 base, with 7 bases between. The CDR3 reads CASSSTGNYGYTF. The DNA for the CDR3 is TGTGCCAGCAGCTCGACGGGTAACTATGGCTACACCTTC.

The chain carries TRBV6-1 and TRBJ2-7; TRBD2 is a possible D gene (6 bases). In germline, CDR1 is MNHNS, CDR2 SASEGT. CDR3 length: 14 amino acids. Trimming left V 6 bases short and J 0 bases short, with 12 bases between. The CDR3 coding sequence is TGTGCCAGCAGGGTAGCGGATAGCTCCTACGAGCAGTACTTC. Translating it yields CASRVADSSYEQYF.

V and J are TRBV4-1 and TRBJ2-1; 7 bases agree with TRBD2. Losses at the gene ends were 2 bases for V and 4 bases for J; bases not matched to a gene: 5. CDR1 and CDR2 (germline): MGHRA, YSYEKL. The CDR3 sequence is 15 residues long. Here the CDR3 DNA reads TGCGCCAGCAGCCAACGCCCTAGCGGTTACAATGAGCAGTTCTTC. Residues: CASSQRPSGYNEQFF.

The chain couples TRBV18 to TRBJ1-4; D gene uncertain. This CDR3 has 14 amino acids. V was clipped by 5 bases and J by 0 bases, with 7 bases between them. The V gene's germline CDR1 is KGHSH and CDR2 LQKENI. CDR3 bases: TGTGCCAGCTCATCCCTAGCAACTAATGAAAAACTGTTTTTT. It yields the protein CASSSLATNEKLFF.

This clone was seen a handful of times. The DNA for the CDR3 is TGTGCCAGCAGCCTCGGCGAGGGAGATACGCAGTATTTT. It encodes CASSLGEGDTQYF. The chain recombines TRBV9 with TRBJ2-3; the D gene is possibly TRBD2 (5 bases). This CDR3 has 13 amino acids. Germline-derived CDR1 and CDR2 are SGDLS and YYNGEE. The V end was cut by 4 bases, the J end by 5 bases, with 11 bases between.

The chain is built from TRBV29-1 and TRBJ2-1, with D perhaps matching TRBD2 (6 bases). The CDR3 extends over 11 amino acids. Trimming took 0 bases from V and 10 from J, leaving 7 bases between them. The germline V gene has CDR1 SQVTM and CDR2 ANQGSEA. The CDR3 coding sequence is TGCAGCGTTGAAGACCGGGGGGAGCAGTTCTTC. This encodes CSVEDRGEQFF.

The sample holds a few counts of this clone. The rearrangement joins TRBV6-6 to TRBJ1-1; TRBD1 is a possible D gene (5 bases). This CDR3 is built from 14 residues. The V end was cut by 6 bases, the J end by 4 bases, with 15 bases between. Germline-derived CDR1 and CDR2 are MNHNY and SVGAGI (reference sequence). CDR3 region: CASSHSRGRTEAFF. CDR3 DNA: TGTGCCAGCAGCCACTCGCGGGGACGCACTGAAGCTTTCTTT.

This clone was seen only a few times. CDR3 in amino acids: CASSDSNGLAWYEQYF. DNA of the CDR3: TGTGCCAGCAGCGACTCGAACGGACTAGCTTGGTACGAGCAGTACTTC. The chain has TRBV5-4 and TRBJ2-7; 8 positions agree with TRBD2. The V and J ends lost 4 bases and 4 bases, in that order; junction bases with no gene match: 13. The CDR3 loop spans 16 amino acids. Looked up from germline, CDR1 is SGHNT and CDR2 is YYREEE (reference sequence).

CDR3 sequence: CASSPLQGAFFHEQFF. DNA of the CDR3: TGCGCCAGCAGCCCCTTACAGGGGGCTTTTTTCCATGAGCAGTTCTTC. This chain uses TRBV4-1 with TRBJ2-1, with 9 bases fitting TRBD1. The ends lost 4 bases at V and 8 bases at J; junction bases unmatched: 12. The CDR3 covers 16 residues. CDR1 is MGHRA and CDR2 is YSYEKL in the germline V gene.

The chain employs TRBV2 and TRBJ2-1; a weak D match, TRBD1 (7 bases). V was cut by 6 bases and J by 10 bases, with 10 bases left in between. CDR3 length equals 11 residues. CDR1 is SNHLY, CDR2 FYNNEI, per germline. The CDR3 region is CASSPGGEQFF. The CDR3 DNA reads as TGTGCCAGCAGCCCAGGGGGGGAGCAGTTCTTC. Supplemented by reference TRBV2 and TRBJ2-1, the full variable domain reads EPEVTQTPSHQVTQMGQEVILRCVPISNHLYFYWYRQILGQKVEFLVSFYNNEISEKSEIFDDQFSVERPDGSNFTLKIRSTKLEDSAMYFCASSPGGEQFFGPGTRLTVL.

V is TRBV5-1 and J is TRBJ2-3, with no clear D. CDR1 SGHRS and CDR2 YFSETQ come from the germline V gene. V dropped 7 bases and J dropped 1 base, with 13 bases sitting between them. The CDR3 length is 14 residues. The CDR3 sequence is CASGWADRTDTQYF. As DNA, the CDR3 is TGCGCCAGCGGGTGGGCAGACCGCACAGATACGCAGTATTTT.

The chain couples TRBV28 to TRBJ1-1, with D perhaps TRBD1 (5 bases). Germline CDR1 is MDHEN and CDR2 is SYDVKM. V was pared by 2 bases and J by 1 base, with 17 bases between. This CDR3 spans 17 amino acids. CDR3 amino acids: CASSLNAVAGWNTEAFF. CDR3 sequence (DNA): TGTGCCAGCAGTTTAAACGCTGTGGCAGGGTGGAACACTGAAGCTTTCTTT.

The gene calls are TRBV28 and TRBJ2-1, with a possible D match to TRBD1 (5 bases). The CDR3 runs to 17 residues. Germline lookup yields CDR1 MDHEN and CDR2 SYDVKM. V lost 1 base and J lost 0, with 13 bases in between. The CDR3 DNA reads TGTGCCAGCAGTTTATATTCCTTTGGGGCCTCCTACAATGAGCAGTTCTTC. This translates into CASSLYSFGASYNEQFF.

This chain joins TRBV11-2 and TRBJ2-5; D ambiguous. The J call is doubtful: the DNA matches TRBJ2-7 better. The CDR3 consists of 11 residues. The germline CDR1 and CDR2 sequences are SGHAT and FQNNGV. The CDR3 reads CASSITYEQYF. CDR3 nucleotides: TGTGCCAGCAGCATCACTTACGAGCAGTACTTC.

V usage is TRBV2 and J usage is TRBJ1-5, with 7 bases lining up with TRBD1. Unmatched junction bases numbered 5, after V lost 6 bases and J lost 0 bases. Germline assignment: CDR1 SNHLY and CDR2 FYNNEI. The CDR3 has 15 amino acids. CDR3 DNA: TGTGCCAGCAGCCGACAGGGTAATAGCAATCAGCCCCAGCATTTT. It yields the protein CASSRQGNSNQPQHF.

This rearrangement joins TRBV10-3 to TRBJ1-5, with 9 nucleotides matching TRBD1. Germline trimming cut 5 bases from V and 5 bases from J; bases unmatched to any gene: 4. The CDR3 runs to 14 residues. Germline V gene data show CDR1 as ENHRY and CDR2 as SYGVKD. Here the CDR3 reads CAISNRDRDQPQHF. Written as DNA, the CDR3 is TGTGCCATCAGTAACCGGGACAGGGATCAGCCCCAGCATTTT.